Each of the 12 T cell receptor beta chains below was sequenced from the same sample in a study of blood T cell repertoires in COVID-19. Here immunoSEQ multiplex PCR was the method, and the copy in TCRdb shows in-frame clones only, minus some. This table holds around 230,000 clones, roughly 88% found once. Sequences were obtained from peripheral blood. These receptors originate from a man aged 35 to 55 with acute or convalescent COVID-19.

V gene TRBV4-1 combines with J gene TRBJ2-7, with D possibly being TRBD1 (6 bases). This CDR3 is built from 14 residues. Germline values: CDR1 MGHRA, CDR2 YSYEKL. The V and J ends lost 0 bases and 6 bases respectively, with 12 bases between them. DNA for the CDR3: TGCGCCAGCAGCCAAGATCAGGGGACCTCCGAGCAGTACTTC. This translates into CASSQDQGTSEQYF.

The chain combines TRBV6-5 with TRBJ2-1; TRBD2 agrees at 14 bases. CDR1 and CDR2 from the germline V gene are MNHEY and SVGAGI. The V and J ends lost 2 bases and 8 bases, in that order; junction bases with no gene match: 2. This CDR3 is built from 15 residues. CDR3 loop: CASSYEGLAGDEQFF. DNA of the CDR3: TGTGCCAGCAGTTACGAGGGACTAGCGGGAGATGAGCAGTTCTTC.

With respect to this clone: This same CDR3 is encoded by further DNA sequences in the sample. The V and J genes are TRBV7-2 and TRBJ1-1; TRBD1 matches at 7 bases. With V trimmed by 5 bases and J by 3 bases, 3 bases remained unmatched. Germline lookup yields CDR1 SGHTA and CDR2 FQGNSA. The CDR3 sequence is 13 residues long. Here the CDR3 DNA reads TGTGCCAGCAGCGCAGACAGGGACACTGAAGCTTTCTTT. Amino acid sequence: CASSADRDTEAFF.

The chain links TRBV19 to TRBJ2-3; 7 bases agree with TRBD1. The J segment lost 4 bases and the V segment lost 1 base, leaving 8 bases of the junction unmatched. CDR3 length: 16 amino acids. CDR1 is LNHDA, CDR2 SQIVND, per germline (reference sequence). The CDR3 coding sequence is TGTGCCAGTAGTATAGCTGGGGCAGGGGGAGCAGATACGCAGTATTTT. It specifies CASSIAGAGGADTQYF.

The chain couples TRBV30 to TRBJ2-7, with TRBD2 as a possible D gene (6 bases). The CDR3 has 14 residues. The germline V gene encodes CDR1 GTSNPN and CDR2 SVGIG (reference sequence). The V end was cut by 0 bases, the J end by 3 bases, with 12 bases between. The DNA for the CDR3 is TGTGCCTGGAGTGTATTAGCGGAAAACTACGAGCAGTACTTC. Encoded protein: CAWSVLAENYEQYF. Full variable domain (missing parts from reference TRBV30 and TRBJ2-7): SQTIHQWPATLVQPVGSPLSLECTVEGTSNPNLYWYRQAAGRGLQLLFYSVGIGQISSEVPQNLSASRPQDRQFILSSKKLLLSDSGFYLCAWSVLAENYEQYFGPGTRLTVT.

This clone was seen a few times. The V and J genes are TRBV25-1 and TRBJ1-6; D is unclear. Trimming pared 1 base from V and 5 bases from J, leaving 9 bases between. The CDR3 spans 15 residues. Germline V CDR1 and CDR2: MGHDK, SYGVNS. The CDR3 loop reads CASSESGMDNSPLHF. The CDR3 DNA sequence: TGTGCCAGCAGTGAATCGGGGATGGATAATTCACCCCTCCACTTT. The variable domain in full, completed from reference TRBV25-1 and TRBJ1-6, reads EADIYQTPRYLVIGTGKKITLECSQTMGHDKMYWYQQDPGMELHLIHYSYGVNSTEKGDLSSESTVSRIRTEHFPLTLESARPSHTSQYLCASSESGMDNSPLHFGNGTRLTVT.

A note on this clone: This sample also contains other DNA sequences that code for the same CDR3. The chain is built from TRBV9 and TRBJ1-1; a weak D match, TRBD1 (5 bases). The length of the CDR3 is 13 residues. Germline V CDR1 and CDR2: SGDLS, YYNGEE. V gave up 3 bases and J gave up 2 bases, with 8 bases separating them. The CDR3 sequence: CASSATGNTEAFF. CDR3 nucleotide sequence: TGTGCCAGCAGCGCTACAGGTAACACTGAAGCTTTCTTT.

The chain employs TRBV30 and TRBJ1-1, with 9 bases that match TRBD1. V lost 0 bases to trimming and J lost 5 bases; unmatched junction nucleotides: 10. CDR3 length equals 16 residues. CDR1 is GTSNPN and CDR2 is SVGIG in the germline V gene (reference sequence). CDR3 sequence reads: CAWSVLGQGGWTEAFF. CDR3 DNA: TGTGCCTGGAGTGTACTGGGACAGGGCGGGTGGACTGAAGCTTTCTTT. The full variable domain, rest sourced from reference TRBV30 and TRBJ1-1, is SQTIHQWPATLVQPVGSPLSLECTVEGTSNPNLYWYRQAAGRGLQLLFYSVGIGQISSEVPQNLSASRPQDRQFILSSKKLLLSDSGFYLCAWSVLGQGGWTEAFFGQGTRLTVV.

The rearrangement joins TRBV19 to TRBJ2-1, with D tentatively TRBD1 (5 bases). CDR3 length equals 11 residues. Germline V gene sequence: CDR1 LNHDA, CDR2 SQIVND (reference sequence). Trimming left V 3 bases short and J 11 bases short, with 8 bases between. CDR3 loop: CASSMDTQQFF. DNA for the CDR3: TGTGCCAGTAGTATGGACACTCAGCAGTTCTTC.

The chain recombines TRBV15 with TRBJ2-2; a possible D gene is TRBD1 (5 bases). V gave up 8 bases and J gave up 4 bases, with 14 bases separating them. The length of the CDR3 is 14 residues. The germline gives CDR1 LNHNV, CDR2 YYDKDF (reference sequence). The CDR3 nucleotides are TGTGCCACCGGGGCTAGGCCTTTCACCGGGGAGCTGTTTTTT. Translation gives CATGARPFTGELFF.

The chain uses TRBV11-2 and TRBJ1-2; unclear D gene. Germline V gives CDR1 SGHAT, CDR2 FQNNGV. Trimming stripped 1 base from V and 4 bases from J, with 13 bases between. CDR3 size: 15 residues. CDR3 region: CASSLAGGPIYGYTF. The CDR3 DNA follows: TGTGCCAGCAGCTTAGCGGGAGGACCGATCTATGGCTACACCTTC.

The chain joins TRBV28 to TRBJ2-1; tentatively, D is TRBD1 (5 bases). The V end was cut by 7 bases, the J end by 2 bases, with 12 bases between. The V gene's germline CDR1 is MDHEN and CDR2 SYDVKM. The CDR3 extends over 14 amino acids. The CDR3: CASTEGVTYNEQFF. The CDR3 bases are TGTGCCAGCACCGAAGGGGTCACCTACAATGAGCAGTTCTTC.